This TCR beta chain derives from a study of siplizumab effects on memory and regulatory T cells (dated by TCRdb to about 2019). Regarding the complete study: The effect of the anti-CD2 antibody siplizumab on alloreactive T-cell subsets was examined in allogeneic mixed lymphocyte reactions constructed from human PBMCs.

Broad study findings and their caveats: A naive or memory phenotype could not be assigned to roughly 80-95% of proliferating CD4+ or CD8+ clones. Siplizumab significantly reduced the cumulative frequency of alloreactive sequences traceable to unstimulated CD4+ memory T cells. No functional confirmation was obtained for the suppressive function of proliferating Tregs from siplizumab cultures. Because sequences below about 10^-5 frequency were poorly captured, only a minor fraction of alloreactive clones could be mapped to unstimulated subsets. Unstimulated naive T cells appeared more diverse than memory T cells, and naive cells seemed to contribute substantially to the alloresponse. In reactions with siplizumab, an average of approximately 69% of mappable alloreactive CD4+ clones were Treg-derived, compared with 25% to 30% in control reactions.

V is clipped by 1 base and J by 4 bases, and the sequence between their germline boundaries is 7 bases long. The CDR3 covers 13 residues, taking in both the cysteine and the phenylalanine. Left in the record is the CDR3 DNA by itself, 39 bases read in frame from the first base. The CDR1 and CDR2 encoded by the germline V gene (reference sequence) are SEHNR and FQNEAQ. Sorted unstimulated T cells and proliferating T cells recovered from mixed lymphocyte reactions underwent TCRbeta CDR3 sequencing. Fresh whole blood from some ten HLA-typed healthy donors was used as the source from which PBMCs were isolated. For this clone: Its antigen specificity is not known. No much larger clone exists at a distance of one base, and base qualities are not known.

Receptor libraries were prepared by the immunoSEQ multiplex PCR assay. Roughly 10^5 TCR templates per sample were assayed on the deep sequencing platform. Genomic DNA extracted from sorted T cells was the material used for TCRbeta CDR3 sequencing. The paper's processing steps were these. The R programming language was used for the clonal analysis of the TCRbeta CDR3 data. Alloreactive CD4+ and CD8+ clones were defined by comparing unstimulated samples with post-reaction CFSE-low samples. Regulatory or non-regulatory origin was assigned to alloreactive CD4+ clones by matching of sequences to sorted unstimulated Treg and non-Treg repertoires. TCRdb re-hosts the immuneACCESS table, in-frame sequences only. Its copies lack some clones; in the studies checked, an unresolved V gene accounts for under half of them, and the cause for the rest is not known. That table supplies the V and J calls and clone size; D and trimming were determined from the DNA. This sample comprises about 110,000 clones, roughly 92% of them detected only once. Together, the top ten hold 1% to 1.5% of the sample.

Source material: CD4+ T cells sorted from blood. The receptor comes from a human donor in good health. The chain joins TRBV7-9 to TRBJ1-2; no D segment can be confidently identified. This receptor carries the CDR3 CASSLEAAYGYTF. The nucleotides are TGTGCCAGCAGCTTAGAGGCAGCCTATGGCTACACCTTC.